This TCR beta chain was sequenced in a study of cytotoxic CD8 clonotypes in ibrutinib-treated CLL. Study in general: The group held 11 relapsed/refractory and about 15 treatment-naive patients, with some 17 IGHV unmutated.

Study-wide results and limits: Increased clonality at ibrutinib response gave way to a return toward baseline at progression. The study found baseline clonality above age-matched healthy donors, tracking circulating CD8+ T-cell counts. Sampling times, which were not matched between the groups, differed between sustained-remission patients and progressing patients.

Method: immunoSEQ multiplex PCR; TCRdb's copy keeps in-frame clones and lacks some. The data contain approximately 300,000 clones, roughly 80% of them singletons. Details on this clone: No antigen is known for it.

This clonotype originated in a human donor with chronic lymphocytic leukemia. The source material was PBMCs, sampled before ibrutinib treatment.

The CDR3 nucleotides read TGCGCCAGCAGCCAAGATCATTCCAACGAGCAGTACTTC. Its protein is CASSQDHSNEQYF. The chain employs TRBV4-1 and TRBJ2-7, with D uncertain. Germline assignment: CDR1 MGHRA and CDR2 YSYEKL. This CDR3 region has 13 residues. V was pared by 0 bases and J by 5 bases, with 8 bases between.